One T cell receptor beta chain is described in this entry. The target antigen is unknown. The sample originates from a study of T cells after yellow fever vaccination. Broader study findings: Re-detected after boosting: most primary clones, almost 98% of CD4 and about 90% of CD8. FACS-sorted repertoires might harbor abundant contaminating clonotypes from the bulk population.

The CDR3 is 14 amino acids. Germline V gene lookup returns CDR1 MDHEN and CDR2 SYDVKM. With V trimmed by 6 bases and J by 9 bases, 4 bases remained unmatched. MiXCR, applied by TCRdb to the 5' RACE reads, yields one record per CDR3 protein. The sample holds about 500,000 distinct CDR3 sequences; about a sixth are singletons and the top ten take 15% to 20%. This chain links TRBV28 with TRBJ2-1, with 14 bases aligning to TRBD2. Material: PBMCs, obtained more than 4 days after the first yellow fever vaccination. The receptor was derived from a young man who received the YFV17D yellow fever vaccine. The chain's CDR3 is CASRTSGGAGEQFF. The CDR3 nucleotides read TGTGCCAGCAGGACTAGCGGGGGGGCGGGTGAGCAGTTCTTC.